One TCR beta chain is described in this entry. These data originate in a study of blood T cell repertoires in COVID-19. Study details: Spain, Italy and the United States supplied samples that represented acute and convalescent COVID-19. Sources were T cells, B-cell-depleted T cells, or PBMCs; the material itself was cDNA or gDNA.

Some clones are missing from TCRdb's copy, which holds only in-frame ones; the method was immunoSEQ multiplex PCR. This sample has around 270,000 clones; approximately 89% occur once, and the top ten carry 3% to 3.5%. Cohort assignment relied on participant-reported clinical history. Trimming removed 4 bases from V and 8 bases from J; junction bases left unmatched: 0. Germline assignment: CDR1 LGHNA and CDR2 YNFKEQ. The CDR3 is made up of 11 amino acids. Material for sequencing was PBMCs or T cells enriched from blood (not recorded which). This rearrangement joins TRBV4-2 to TRBJ2-3; 7 bases map to TRBD2. This receptor was taken from a woman aged 40 to 50 who had been exposed to COVID-19. The CDR3 here is CASSPGGTQYF. CDR3 coding DNA: TGTGCCAGCAGCCCGGGAGGTACGCAGTATTTT.